This T cell receptor (beta chain) was recovered during a study of OX40 agonist ivuxolimab in advanced cancers. Sequencing was performed with immunoSEQ multiplex PCR; in TCRdb, only in-frame clones are kept and a portion is missing. The sample records about 450 clones, approximately 92% being singletons. CDR1 MNHGY and CDR2 SAAAGT come from the germline V gene. This CDR3 spans 15 amino acids. V was cut by 6 bases and J by 0 bases, with 12 bases left in between. The receptor was derived from an adult with an advanced solid tumor such as melanoma, head and neck, liver or kidney cancer. The rearrangement joins TRBV6-8 to TRBJ1-5; tentative D call: TRBD1 (5 bases). This specimen was collected in a trial of the OX40 agonist ivuxolimab. Here the CDR3 reads CASRTEGFSNQPQHF. Here the CDR3 DNA reads TGTGCCAGCAGGACAGAGGGTTTTAGCAATCAGCCCCAGCATTTT.